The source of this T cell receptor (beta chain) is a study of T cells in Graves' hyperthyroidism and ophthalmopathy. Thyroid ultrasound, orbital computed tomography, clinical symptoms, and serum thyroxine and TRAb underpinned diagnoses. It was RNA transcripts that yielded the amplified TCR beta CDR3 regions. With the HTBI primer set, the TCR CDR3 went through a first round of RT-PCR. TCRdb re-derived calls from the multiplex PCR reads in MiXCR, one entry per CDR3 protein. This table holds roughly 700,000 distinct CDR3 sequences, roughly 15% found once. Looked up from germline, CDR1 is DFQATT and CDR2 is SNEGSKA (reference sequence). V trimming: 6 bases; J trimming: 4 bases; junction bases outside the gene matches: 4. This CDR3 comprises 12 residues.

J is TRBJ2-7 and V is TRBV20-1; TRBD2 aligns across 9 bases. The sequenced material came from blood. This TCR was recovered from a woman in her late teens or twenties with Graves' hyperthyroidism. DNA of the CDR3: TGCAGTGCACGCGGGAGGGTATACGAGCAGTACTTC. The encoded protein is CSARGRVYEQYF.